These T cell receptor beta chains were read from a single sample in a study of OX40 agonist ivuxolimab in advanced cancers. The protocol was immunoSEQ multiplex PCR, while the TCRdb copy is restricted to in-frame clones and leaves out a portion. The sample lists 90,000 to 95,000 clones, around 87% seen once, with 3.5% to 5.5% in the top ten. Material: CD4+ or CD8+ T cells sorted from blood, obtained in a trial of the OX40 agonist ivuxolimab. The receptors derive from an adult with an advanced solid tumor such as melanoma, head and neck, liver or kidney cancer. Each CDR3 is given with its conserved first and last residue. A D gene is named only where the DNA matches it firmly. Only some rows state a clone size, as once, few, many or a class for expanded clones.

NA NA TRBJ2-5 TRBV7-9 CASSLIRGDAETQYF TGTGCCAGCAGTTTAATCAGAGGGGATGCGGAGACCCAGTACTTC
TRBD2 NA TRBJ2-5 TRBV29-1 CSVEEMAGGPGTQYF TGCAGCGTTGAAGAAATGGCGGGAGGGCCTGGGACCCAGTACTTC
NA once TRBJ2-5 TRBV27 CASSWAGEETQYF TGTGCCAGCAGTTGGGCAGGGGAAGAGACCCAGTACTTC
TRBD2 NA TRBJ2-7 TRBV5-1 CASSLGLAGGQGYEQYF TGCGCCAGCAGCTTGGGACTAGCGGGAGGGCAGGGATACGAGCAGTACTTC
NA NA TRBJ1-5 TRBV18 CASSEGNQPQHF TGTGCCAGCTCCGAGGGTAATCAGCCCCAGCATTTT
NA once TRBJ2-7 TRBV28 CASSRTVEQYF TGTGCCAGCAGCCGCACAGTCGAGCAGTACTTC
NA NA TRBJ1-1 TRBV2 CASSEQGTEAFF TGTGCCAGCAGTGAACAGGGAACTGAAGCTTTCTTT
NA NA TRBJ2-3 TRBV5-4 CASSLKTPSTDTQYF TGTGCCAGCAGTCTAAAGACCCCTAGCACAGATACGCAGTATTTT
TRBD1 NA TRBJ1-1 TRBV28 CASSIPGQGTEAFF TGTGCCAGCAGTATACCGGGACAGGGGACTGAAGCTTTCTTT
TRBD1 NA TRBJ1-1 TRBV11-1 CASSLGDGTGVTEAFF TGTGCCAGCAGCTTAGGGGACGGGACAGGGGTCACTGAAGCTTTCTTT
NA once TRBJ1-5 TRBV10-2 CASSVGGSNQPQHF TGCGCCAGCAGTGTTGGGGGGAGCAATCAGCCCCAGCATTTT
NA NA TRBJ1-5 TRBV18 CASSPYRQVNQPQHF TGTGCCAGCTCACCTTATCGACAGGTCAATCAGCCCCAGCATTTT
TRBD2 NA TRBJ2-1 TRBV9 CASSVGTTSYEQFF TGTGCCAGCAGCGTCGGGACTACCTCTTATGAGCAGTTCTTC
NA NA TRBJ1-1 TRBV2 CASSERGMNTEAFF TGTGCCAGCAGTGAAAGAGGCATGAACACTGAAGCTTTCTTT
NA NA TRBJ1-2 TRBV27 CASSLAQGFGYTF TGTGCCAGCAGTTTAGCCCAGGGCTTTGGCTACACCTTC
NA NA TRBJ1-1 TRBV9 CASSAEGSGLLNTEAFF TGTGCCAGCAGCGCGGAAGGATCGGGACTCTTGAACACTGAAGCTTTCTTT
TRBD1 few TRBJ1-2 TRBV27 CASRGTAKTGYGYTF TGTGCCAGCCGAGGGACAGCCAAAACCGGGTATGGCTACACCTTC
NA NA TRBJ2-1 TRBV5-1 CASSWDGQTYNEQFF TGCGCCAGCAGCTGGGACGGTCAGACCTACAATGAGCAGTTCTTC
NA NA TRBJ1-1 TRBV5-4 CASTDGTEAFF TGTGCCAGCACCGACGGGACCGAAGCTTTCTTT
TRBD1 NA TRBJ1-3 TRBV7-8 CASSSHRGSGNTIYF TGTGCCAGCAGCTCCCACAGGGGGTCTGGAAACACCATATATTTT
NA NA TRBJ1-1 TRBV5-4 CASSLGRDTEAFF TGTGCCAGCAGCTTAGGTAGGGACACTGAAGCTTTCTTT
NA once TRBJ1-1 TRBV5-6 CASNGARHTEAFF TGTGCCAGCAACGGGGCGCGGCACACTGAAGCTTTCTTT
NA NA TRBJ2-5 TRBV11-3 CASKSARESFGETQYF TGTGCCAGCAAATCGGCCAGGGAATCTTTTGGAGAGACCCAGTACTTC
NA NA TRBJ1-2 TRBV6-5 CASSYSPGQNYGYTF TGTGCCAGCAGTTACTCCCCCGGGCAGAACTATGGCTACACCTTC
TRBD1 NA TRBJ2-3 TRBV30 CAWSVKGADTQYF TGTGCCTGGAGTGTAAAGGGGGCCGATACGCAGTATTTT
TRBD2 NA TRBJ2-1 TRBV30 CAWRTSGGGSYNEQFF TGTGCCTGGAGGACTAGCGGGGGGGGCTCCTACAATGAGCAGTTCTTC
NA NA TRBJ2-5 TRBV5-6 CASSLGGEGEETQYF TGTGCCAGCAGCTTAGGGGGGGAAGGAGAAGAGACCCAGTACTTC
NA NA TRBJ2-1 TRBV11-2 CASSSTGTKVGEQFF TGTGCCAGCAGCTCCACCGGGACAAAAGTGGGTGAGCAGTTCTTC
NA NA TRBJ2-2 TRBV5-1 CASSLDNPQGITGELFF TGCGCCAGCAGCTTGGATAACCCTCAGGGGATCACCGGGGAGCTGTTTTTT
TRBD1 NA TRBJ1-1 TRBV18 CASSPYLTGGQSTEAFF TGTGCCAGCTCACCATACCTAACAGGGGGCCAGAGCACTGAAGCTTTCTTT
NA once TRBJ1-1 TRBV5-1 CASSLEVNTEAFF TGCGCCAGCAGCTTGGAAGTTAACACTGAAGCTTTCTTT
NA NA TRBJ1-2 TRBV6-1 CASSDGDGYTF TGTGCCAGCAGTGACGGGGACGGCTACACCTTC
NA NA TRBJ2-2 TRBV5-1 CASSLVTGRGTGELFF TGCGCCAGCAGCTTGGTTACAGGAAGGGGCACCGGGGAGCTGTTTTTT
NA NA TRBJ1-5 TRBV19 CASSIVRADDQPQHF TGTGCCAGTAGTATAGTACGGGCAGACGATCAGCCCCAGCATTTT
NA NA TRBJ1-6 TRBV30 CAWKPSASSYNSPLHF TGTGCCTGGAAGCCCTCCGCGAGCTCCTATAATTCACCCCTCCACTTT
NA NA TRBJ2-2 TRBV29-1 CSVLIGSAGELFF TGCAGCGTTTTAATTGGGTCGGCGGGGGAGCTGTTTTTT
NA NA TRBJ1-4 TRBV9 CASSVEGPNEKLFF TGTGCCAGCAGCGTTGAAGGGCCTAATGAAAAACTGTTTTTT
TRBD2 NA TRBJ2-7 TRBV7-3 CASSVLAGGNTEQYF TGTGCCAGCAGTGTGCTAGCGGGAGGTAATACCGAGCAGTACTTC
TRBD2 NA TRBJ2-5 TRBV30 CAWTKSGGQTQYF TGTGCCTGGACCAAGTCGGGGGGACAGACCCAGTACTTC
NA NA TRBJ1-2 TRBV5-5 CASSLAPGAVITF TGTGCCAGCAGCTTGGCCCCAGGGGCGGTGATCACCTTC